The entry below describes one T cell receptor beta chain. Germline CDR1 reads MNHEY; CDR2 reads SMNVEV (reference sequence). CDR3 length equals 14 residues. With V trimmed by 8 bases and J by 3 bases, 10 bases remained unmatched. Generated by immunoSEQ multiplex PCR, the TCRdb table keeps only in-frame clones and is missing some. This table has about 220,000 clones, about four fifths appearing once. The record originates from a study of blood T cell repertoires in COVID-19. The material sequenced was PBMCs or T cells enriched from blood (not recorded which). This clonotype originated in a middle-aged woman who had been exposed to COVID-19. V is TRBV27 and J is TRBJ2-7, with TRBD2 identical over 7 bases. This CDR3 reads CASAGGGRGYEQYF. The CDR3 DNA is TGTGCCAGCGCTGGGGGAGGGAGAGGCTACGAGCAGTACTTC.